This T cell receptor beta chain was observed in a study of beta chain features in type 1 diabetes. Study-wide findings and caveats: Healthy donors had naive, central memory and Treg TCRB repertoires that appeared less similar than those seen among patients.

This clone was seen a few times. As yet, its antigen is unknown. cDNA synthesis used the whole RNA isolate, giving expressed TCRB sequences. TCRdb's copy holds only in-frame clones and misses some; the assay was immunoSEQ multiplex PCR. The table records 350,000 to 400,000 clones, about 16% of them present only once. Sampling consisted of one heparinised blood draw per donor, averaging approximately 120 mL. V gave up 5 bases and J gave up 1 base; unmatched junction bases: 7. Germline V gene data show CDR1 as SGHAT and CDR2 as FQDESV (reference sequence). This CDR3 is 15 amino acids long. The sample taken for sequencing was naive CD4+ T cells from blood. The V and J genes are TRBV11-1 and TRBJ1-1, with 7 positions matching TRBD1. The sequence derives from a woman between 18 and 29 years old in good health. The CDR3 nucleotides read TGTGCCAGCAGCATCATGGGACAGAGGAACACTGAAGCTTTCTTT. It encodes CASSIMGQRNTEAFF. The full variable domain, with the rest looked up from reference TRBV11-1 and TRBJ1-1, is EAEVAQSPRYKITEKSQAVAFWCDPISGHATLYWYRQILGQGPELLVQFQDESVVDDSQLPKDRFSAERLKGVDSTLKIQPAELGDSAMYLCASSIMGQRNTEAFFGQGTRLTVV.